This T cell receptor beta chain came from a study of T-cell reconstitution after alpha-beta-depleted transplantation in children. This clonotype has a count of ten or more. Germline V gives CDR1 SGHTA, CDR2 FQGNSA. The CDR3 is made up of 17 amino acids. The V and J ends lost 7 bases and 0 bases, in that order; junction bases with no gene match: 13. TCRbeta library construction was performed incorporating unique molecular identifiers. One entry per CDR3 protein results from TCRdb running MiXCR on the PCR reads. Of about 400,000 distinct CDR3 sequences in the sample, 20% were seen once. Sequences were derived from PBMCs from the stem cell graft donor, sampled from the stem cell graft. The V call is TRBV7-2, the J call TRBJ1-1, with TRBD1 matching over 8 bases. The source of this sequence is a human donor who donated a stem cell graft to a child with acute myeloid leukemia. The CDR3 sequence: CASTRPGQAHMNTEAFF. For the CDR3, the DNA is TGTGCCAGCACCCGCCCGGGACAGGCTCACATGAACACTGAAGCTTTCTTT.